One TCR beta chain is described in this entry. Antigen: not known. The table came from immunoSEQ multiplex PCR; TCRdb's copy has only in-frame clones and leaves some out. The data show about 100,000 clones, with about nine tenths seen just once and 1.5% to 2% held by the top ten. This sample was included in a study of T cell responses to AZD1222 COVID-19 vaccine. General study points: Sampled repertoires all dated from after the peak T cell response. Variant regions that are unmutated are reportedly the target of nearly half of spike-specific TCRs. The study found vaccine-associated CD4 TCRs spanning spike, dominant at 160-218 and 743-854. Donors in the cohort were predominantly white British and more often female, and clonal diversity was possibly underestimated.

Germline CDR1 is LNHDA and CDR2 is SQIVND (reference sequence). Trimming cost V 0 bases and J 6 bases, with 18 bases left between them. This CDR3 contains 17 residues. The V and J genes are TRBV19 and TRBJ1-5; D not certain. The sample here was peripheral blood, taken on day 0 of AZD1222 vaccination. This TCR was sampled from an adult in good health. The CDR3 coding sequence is TGTGCCAGTAGTATAGATCGGTTGCAAAGAAATGGTCAGCCCCAGCATTTT. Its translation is CASSIDRLQRNGQPQHF. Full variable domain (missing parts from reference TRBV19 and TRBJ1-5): DGGITQSPKYLFRKEGQNVTLSCEQNLNHDAMYWYRQDPGQGLRLIYYSQIVNDFQKGDIAEGYSVSREKKESFPLTVTSAQKNPTAFYLCASSIDRLQRNGQPQHFGDGTRLSIL.